Below are 29 T cell receptor beta chains sequenced from a single sample in a study of identical twins. TCRdb reanalysed the 5' RACE reads using MiXCR and keeps one entry per CDR3 protein. The repertoire has 200,000 to 300,000 distinct CDR3 sequences, 5.5% to 7% of them found once; the top ten carry 3.5% to 4%. The sample was also linked to a second study, of yellow fever vaccine responses in identical twins.

The sequenced sample was memory (CD45RO+) T cells sorted from blood. Receptor source: a woman aged 18-29 years in good health.

A few counts support this clonotype. The chain couples TRBV12-3 or TRBV12-4 to TRBJ2-1, with D maybe TRBD2 (5 bases). This CDR3 is built from 13 residues. V shed 2 bases and J shed 10 bases, with 12 bases lying between them. CDR3 nucleotide sequence: TGTGCCAGCAGTTTAAGCGGCGGGCCCGAGCAGTTCTTC. This encodes CASSLSGGPEQFF.

The chain joins TRBV12-3 or TRBV12-4 to TRBJ2-7; no firm D call. This CDR3 contains 14 residues. The ends were cut back, 5 bases at V and 5 bases at J, with 16 bases in the middle. This CDR3 is CASSRNSPGHEQYF. The CDR3 DNA is TGTGCCAGCAGTCGTAACTCTCCCGGACACGAGCAGTACTTC.

The table lists this clonotype with many counts. The CDR3 protein is CASSLDGETQYF. CDR3 in DNA: TGTGCCAGCAGCTTAGATGGAGAGACCCAGTACTTC. The rearrangement uses TRBV7-9 and TRBJ2-5; D remains unclear. The CDR3 contains 12 residues. Trimming left V 1 base short and J 4 bases short, with 4 bases between. Looked up from germline, CDR1 is SEHNR and CDR2 is FQNEAQ (reference sequence).

The rearrangement joins TRBV20-1 to TRBJ2-3, with 11 bases that match TRBD1. The trim removed 7 bases at V and 3 bases at J, leaving 0 bases unmatched. This CDR3 is 12 amino acids long. Germline CDR1 and CDR2: DFQATT and SNEGSKA (reference sequence). The CDR3 DNA sequence: TGCAGTGGGGACAGGGGGACAGATACGCAGTATTTT. Amino acids: CSGDRGTDTQYF.

This clonotype came up a few times. CDR3: CSASWPGDYSNQPQHF. CDR3 in DNA: TGCAGTGCTAGCTGGCCAGGAGATTATAGCAATCAGCCCCAGCATTTT. The V gene is TRBV20-1, the J gene TRBJ1-5; D is unclear. The V end lost 3 bases, the J end lost 0 bases, and 15 bases lay between the germline ends. This CDR3 contains 16 residues. CDR1 is DFQATT and CDR2 is SNEGSKA in the germline V gene (reference sequence).

This clonotype was detected a few times. V gene TRBV24-1 combines with J gene TRBJ2-3; D is ambiguous. The CDR3 runs to 12 residues. Germline-derived CDR1 and CDR2 are KGHDR and SFDVKD. V lost 6 bases to trimming and J lost 5 bases, with 8 bases between them. The CDR3 nucleotides are TGTGCCACCAGTTGGGCAGGAGATACGCAGTATTTT. Translating gives CATSWAGDTQYF.

At least ten counts were recorded for this clonotype. The rearrangement links TRBV25-1 to TRBJ2-5; TRBD2 might be the D (6 bases). Trimming pared 5 bases from V and 5 bases from J, leaving 21 bases between. Germline V gene sequence: CDR1 MGHDK, CDR2 SYGVNS. The CDR3 spans 16 residues. CDR3 in DNA: TGTGCCAGCAGTCCGACTAGTGGTGGACTGCAGGAGACCCAGTACTTC. Translated: CASSPTSGGLQETQYF. Variable domain in full (rest from reference TRBV25-1 and TRBJ2-5): EADIYQTPRYLVIGTGKKITLECSQTMGHDKMYWYQQDPGMELHLIHYSYGVNSTEKGDLSSESTVSRIRTEHFPLTLESARPSHTSQYLCASSPTSGGLQETQYFGPGTRLLVL.

V usage is TRBV2 and J usage is TRBJ2-2; TRBD2 might be the D (6 bases). Germline V gives CDR1 SNHLY, CDR2 FYNNEI. The CDR3 is made up of 11 amino acids. V was cut by 5 bases and J by 14 bases, with 12 bases left in between. CDR3 sequence: CASSSSGTLFF. The CDR3 DNA reads TGTGCCAGCAGTTCCTCCGGGACTCTGTTTTTT.

V is TRBV7-9 and J is TRBJ2-3; a weak D match, TRBD1 (5 bases). The CDR3 runs to 14 residues. CDR1 and CDR2 from the germline V gene are SEHNR and FQNEAQ (reference sequence). Between the trimmed V and J ends, which lost 6 bases and 3 bases, there was a span of 13 bases. CDR3 amino acids: CASRALGATDTQYF. The CDR3 DNA reads TGTGCCAGCAGAGCTTTAGGGGCGACAGATACGCAGTATTTT. Full variable domain (missing parts from reference TRBV7-9 and TRBJ2-3): DTGVSQNPRHKITKRGQNVTFRCDPISEHNRLYWYRQTLGQGPEFLTYFQNEAQLEKSRLLSDRFSAERPKGSFSTLEIQRTEQGDSAMYLCASRALGATDTQYFGPGTRLTVL.

The chain is built from TRBV20-1 and TRBJ1-2; TRBD1 is a possible D gene (5 bases). Trimming stripped 0 bases from V and 8 bases from J, with 13 bases between. There are 13 residues in the CDR3. The V gene's germline CDR1 is DFQATT and CDR2 SNEGSKA (reference sequence). This CDR3 reads CSARDGQGLGYTF. CDR3 DNA: TGCAGTGCTAGAGATGGCCAGGGACTCGGCTACACCTTC.

This clonotype was seen a few times. The chain employs TRBV5-1 and TRBJ2-3; the match to TRBD2 covers 9 bases. The CDR3 is made up of 16 amino acids. CDR1 is SGHRS and CDR2 is YFSETQ in the germline V gene. Trimming removed 4 bases from V and 2 bases from J; junction bases left unmatched: 8. The CDR3 loop is CASSPLAGSTTDTQYF. Written as DNA, the CDR3 is TGCGCCAGCAGCCCTCTAGCGGGATCTACCACAGATACGCAGTATTTT.

This clonotype appeared a few times. The chain uses TRBV28 and TRBJ1-1, with D uncertain. Germline-derived CDR1 and CDR2 are MDHEN and SYDVKM. This CDR3 spans 13 amino acids. The V end lost 2 bases, the J end lost 1 base, and 5 bases lay between the germline ends. CDR3 sequence: CASSLMRNTEAFF. The CDR3 nucleotides are TGTGCCAGCAGTTTAATGCGGAACACTGAAGCTTTCTTT.

There are many counts of this clonotype. The rearrangement uses TRBV5-1 and TRBJ1-1; D is unresolved. There are 15 residues in the CDR3. V was trimmed by 3 bases and J by 1 base, leaving 13 bases between them. Germline values: CDR1 SGHRS, CDR2 YFSETQ. The CDR3 spells CASSSEGSSNTEAFF. CDR3 nucleotide sequence: TGCGCCAGCAGCTCGGAGGGCAGTTCGAACACTGAAGCTTTCTTT. Full variable domain (missing parts from reference TRBV5-1 and TRBJ1-1): KAGVTQTPRYLIKTRGQQVTLSCSPISGHRSVSWYQQTPGQGLQFLFEYFSETQRNKGNFPGRFSGRQFSNSRSEMNVSTLELGDSALYLCASSSEGSSNTEAFFGQGTRLTVV.

This chain connects TRBV4-2 to TRBJ2-1, with 9 bases that match TRBD2. V dropped 6 bases and J dropped 6; count of bases not matched to a gene: 0. Germline CDR1 LGHNA, CDR2 YNFKEQ. This CDR3 region has 12 residues. The CDR3 DNA reads as TGTGCCAGCAGGACTAGCGGCAATGAGCAGTTCTTC. This codes for CASRTSGNEQFF.

This clonotype turned up a few times. The gene calls are TRBV28 and TRBJ1-6; tentatively, D is TRBD1 (5 bases). Trimming removed 6 bases at V and 0 bases at J, with 12 bases between. The CDR3 totals 16 residues. Germline CDR1 is MDHEN and CDR2 is SYDVKM. The CDR3 DNA reads TGTGCCAGCAGAAATCAGGGAAGCTCCTATAATTCACCCCTCCACTTT. Its translation: CASRNQGSSYNSPLHF.

The table lists this clonotype with a few counts. This chain joins TRBV6-5 and TRBJ1-1; D is unresolved. The V gene lost 2 bases and the J gene lost 7 bases, with 11 bases spanning the gap. Germline V gene sequence: CDR1 MNHEY, CDR2 SVGAGI. The CDR3 length is 13 residues. The CDR3 region has the DNA TGTGCCAGCAGTTACAACTTGGGAGGTGAAGCTTTCTTT. Protein: CASSYNLGGEAFF.

The CDR3 DNA reads TGTGCCAGCAGCCAAGAACAGAGGAACACTGAAGCTTTCTTT. Its translation: CASSQEQRNTEAFF. The rearrangement joins TRBV3-1 to TRBJ1-1; no firm D call. CDR3 size: 14 residues. V was pared by 0 bases and J by 1 base, with 6 bases between. Germline V gene data show CDR1 as LGHDT and CDR2 as YNNKEL (reference sequence).

At least ten counts were recorded for this clonotype. The V gene is TRBV29-1, the J gene TRBJ2-7; 7 nucleotides match TRBD1. Germline V gene sequence: CDR1 SQVTM, CDR2 ANQGSEA. The J segment lost 2 bases and the V segment lost 0 bases, leaving 4 bases of the junction unmatched. This CDR3 is built from 14 residues. DNA for the CDR3: TGCAGCGTTGAAGATAGGACAGGCCCCTACGAGCAGTACTTC. Translating it yields CSVEDRTGPYEQYF.

This clonotype was counted at least ten times. V gene TRBV29-1 combines with J gene TRBJ2-1, with a possible D match to TRBD2 (5 bases). V lost 6 bases, J lost 3 bases, and 15 bases lay in between. This CDR3 region has 14 residues. The germline V gene has CDR1 SQVTM and CDR2 ANQGSEA. The CDR3 nucleotides read TGCAGCGTGCCACTAGTCCCCCACTACAATGAGCAGTTCTTC. Protein: CSVPLVPHYNEQFF.

In its sample, this clonotype was seen a few times. V gene TRBV7-8 combines with J gene TRBJ2-1, with a tentative D call TRBD1 (6 bases). CDR1 and CDR2 (germline): SGHVS, FQNEAQ. V dropped 0 bases and J dropped 9 bases, with 9 bases sitting between them. The CDR3 length is 13 residues. The DNA for the CDR3 is TGTGCCAGCAGCTTAGCGCGGACAGTTGAGCAGTTCTTC. Its protein product is CASSLARTVEQFF.

The chain is built from TRBV6-1 and TRBJ2-1, with D possibly TRBD1 on 5 matching bases. This CDR3 contains 14 residues. The V gene's germline CDR1 is MNHNS and CDR2 SASEGT. V dropped 5 bases and J dropped 6 bases, with 14 bases sitting between them. CDR3 DNA sequence: TGTGCCAGCAGTCTAGGGGTAGAAACCAATGAGCAGTTCTTC. This translates into CASSLGVETNEQFF.

This sequence joins TRBV18 and TRBJ2-1; 10 positions agree with TRBD2. Germline V gives CDR1 KGHSH, CDR2 LQKENI. The V and J ends lost 5 bases and 3 bases, in that order; junction bases with no gene match: 7. There are 16 residues in the CDR3. Written as DNA, the CDR3 is TGTGCCAGCTCAGCTCCCCGGACTAGCGGCTACAATGAGCAGTTCTTC. The encoded protein is CASSAPRTSGYNEQFF.

The chain combines TRBV29-1 with TRBJ1-4; D is ambiguous. The CDR3 consists of 15 residues. Trimming left V 7 bases short and J 0 bases short, with 15 bases between. The germline V gene encodes CDR1 SQVTM and CDR2 ANQGSEA. CDR3 DNA sequence: TGCAGCGCTGCCTCGGACCTTTCAACTAATGAAAAACTGTTTTTT. It translates to CSAASDLSTNEKLFF.

This clonotype was observed many times. V and J are TRBV28 and TRBJ2-7; D tentatively fits TRBD1 or TRBD2 (5 bases each). The ends were cut back, 6 bases at V and 6 bases at J, with 18 bases in the middle. Germline CDR1 MDHEN, CDR2 SYDVKM. The CDR3 is made up of 14 amino acids. The CDR3 is CASSTPGRLFEQYF. CDR3 DNA sequence: TGTGCCAGCAGCACACCGGGACGGTTGTTCGAGCAGTACTTC.

This clonotype appeared a few times. The DNA of the CDR3 is TGTGCCAGCAGCTTAGAGGGGGGGATTTACGAGCAGTACGTC. It is translated as CASSLEGGIYEQYV. The chain has TRBV7-8 and TRBJ2-7, with D possibly matching TRBD2 (7 bases). Germline CDR1 is SGHVS and CDR2 is FQNEAQ. The CDR3 extends over 14 amino acids. V lost 1 base and J lost 4, with 11 bases in between.

At least ten counts were recorded for this clonotype. The V call is TRBV20-1, the J call TRBJ1-4; D is uncertain. The length of the CDR3 is 13 residues. In germline, CDR1 is DFQATT, CDR2 SNEGSKA (reference sequence). Trimming took off 2 bases at V and 3 bases at J, with 7 bases between the two ends. The CDR3: CSARRTANEKLFF. The CDR3, as DNA: TGCAGTGCTAGACGTACGGCTAATGAAAAACTGTTTTTT.

This clonotype was seen repeatedly, ten times or more. This rearrangement joins TRBV5-1 to TRBJ2-1; 9 bases fit TRBD2. The CDR3 runs to 15 residues. Losses at the gene ends were 4 bases for V and 7 bases for J; bases not matched to a gene: 9. Germline CDR1 is SGHRS and CDR2 is YFSETQ. The CDR3 coding sequence is TGCGCCAGCAGCCCTAAGTTAGCGGGAGTAAATGAGCAGTTCTTC. Its translation: CASSPKLAGVNEQFF.

As to this clonotype: A much more abundant neighbour one base away suggests this may be a read error. The V call is TRBV3-1, the J call TRBJ2-2, with D perhaps TRBD2 (6 bases). This CDR3 is 18 amino acids long. Trimming stripped 3 bases from V and 2 bases from J, with 19 bases between. Germline V CDR1 and CDR2: LGHDT, YNNKEL (reference sequence). CDR3 loop: CASSHTPLMGGNTGELFF. The CDR3 nucleotides are TGTGCCAGCAGCCACACTCCCCTAATGGGAGGAAACACCGGGGAGCTGTTTTTT.

Concerning this clonotype: One junction end does not reproduce the germline sequence, and a read error may be involved. The CDR3 is CRASLLAGSGYNEQFF. The CDR3 nucleotides read TGCAGAGCTAGCCTACTAGCGGGATCGGGCTACAATGAGCAGTTCTTC. The J gene is TRBJ2-1, the V gene TRBV20-1; 10 nucleotides align to TRBD2. Germline V gene sequence: CDR1 DFQATT, CDR2 SNEGSKA (reference sequence). The CDR3 runs to 16 residues.